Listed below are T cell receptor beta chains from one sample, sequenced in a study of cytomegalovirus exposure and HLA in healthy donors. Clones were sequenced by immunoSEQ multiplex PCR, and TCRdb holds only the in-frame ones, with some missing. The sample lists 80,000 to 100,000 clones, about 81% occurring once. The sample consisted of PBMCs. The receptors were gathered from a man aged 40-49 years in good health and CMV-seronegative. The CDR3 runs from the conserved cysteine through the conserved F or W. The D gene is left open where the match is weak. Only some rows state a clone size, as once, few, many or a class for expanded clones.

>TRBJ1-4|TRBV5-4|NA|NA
TGTGCCAGCAGCTTGGCCCTAGGTGGGTCCCGTGCCACTAATGAAAAACTGTTTTTT
CASSLALGGSRATNEKLFF
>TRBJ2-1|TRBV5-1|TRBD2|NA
TGCGCCAGCACAACGACTAGCGTGGGGGAGCAGTTCTTC
CASTTTSVGEQFF
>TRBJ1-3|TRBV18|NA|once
TGTGCCAGCTCACCCCGCGAACAGGGCCGCAGCTCTGGAAACACCATATATTTT
CASSPREQGRSSGNTIYF
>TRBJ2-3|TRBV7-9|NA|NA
TGTGCCAGCAGCTTAAGGGGTGGAGGGACAGATACGCAGTATTTT
CASSLRGGGTDTQYF
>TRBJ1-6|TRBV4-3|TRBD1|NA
TGCGCCAGCAGCCAAGAAGACAGGGGCTATTCACCCCTCCACTTT
CASSQEDRGYSPLHF
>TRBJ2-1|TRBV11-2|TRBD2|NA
TGTGCCAGCAGCAAGACTAGCGGAAGTGCCTACAATGAGCAGTTCTTC
CASSKTSGSAYNEQFF
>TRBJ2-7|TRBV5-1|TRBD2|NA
TGCGCCAGCAGCAGGGAGGGGCAGGAGCAGTACTTC
CASSREGQEQYF
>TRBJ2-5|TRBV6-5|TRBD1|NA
TGTGCCAGCAGCGAATTGGGACAGGGAGAGACCCAGTACTTC
CASSELGQGETQYF
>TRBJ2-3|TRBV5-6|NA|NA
TGTGCCAGCAGCTTGGTCAGGGTCACAGATACGCAGTATTTT
CASSLVRVTDTQYF
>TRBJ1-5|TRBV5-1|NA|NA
TGCGCCAGCAGCTTGCAGGGCGAGAGCAATCAGCCCCAGCATTTT
CASSLQGESNQPQHF
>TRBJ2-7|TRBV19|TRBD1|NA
TGTGCCAGTAGTAGGAACAGGGGGCGGATGGACGAGCAGTACTTC
CASSRNRGRMDEQYF
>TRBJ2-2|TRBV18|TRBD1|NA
TGTGCCAGCTCACCAGAGACAGGGGTCACCGGGGAGCTGTTTTTT
CASSPETGVTGELFF
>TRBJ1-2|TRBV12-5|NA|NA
TGTGCTAGTGGTTTGGGACAGGCACGGGGCTACACCTTC
CASGLGQARGYTF
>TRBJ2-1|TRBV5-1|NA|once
TGCGCCAGCAGCATAACAGGGAATTCCTACAATGAGCAGTTCTTC
CASSITGNSYNEQFF
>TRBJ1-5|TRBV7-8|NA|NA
TGTGCCAGCAGCTTAGTAGGGGCTCAGCCCCAGCATTTT
CASSLVGAQPQHF
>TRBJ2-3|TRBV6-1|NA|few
TGTGCCAGCTCTGTGGGCAGTAGCACAGATACGCAGTATTTT
CASSVGSSTDTQYF
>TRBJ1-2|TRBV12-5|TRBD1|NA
TGTGCTAGTGTAGGGGACAGGGGAACCTATGGCTACACCTTC
CASVGDRGTYGYTF
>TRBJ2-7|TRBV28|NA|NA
TGTGCCAGCAGAAACCCCGGAGGAGAGCAGTACTTC
CASRNPGGEQYF
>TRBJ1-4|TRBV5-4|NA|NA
TGTGCCAGCAGCCGCGACATGATCGATGAAAAACTGTTTTTT
CASSRDMIDEKLFF
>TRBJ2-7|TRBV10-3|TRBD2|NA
TGTGCCATCAGTGGGAAGCGGGGGGCCTACTCCTACGAGCAGTACTTC
CAISGKRGAYSYEQYF
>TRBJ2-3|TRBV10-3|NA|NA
TGTGCCATCAGTCAGAGCGTTGCGGGTTTGTACGATACGCAGTATTTT
CAISQSVAGLYDTQYF
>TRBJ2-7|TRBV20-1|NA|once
TGCAGTGCGAATACTCCATCCGAGCAGTACTTC
CSANTPSEQYF
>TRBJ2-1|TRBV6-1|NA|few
TGTGCCAGCAGGACCGTCGCGGGATCCTACAATGAGCAGTTCTTC
CASRTVAGSYNEQFF
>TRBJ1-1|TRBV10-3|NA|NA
TGTGCCATCAGTGCCGCAGGAAATACTGAAGCTTTCTTT
CAISAAGNTEAFF
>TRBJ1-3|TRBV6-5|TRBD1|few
TGTGCCAGCAGTTTCAGCCGGGACAGGGGAAACACCATATATTTT
CASSFSRDRGNTIYF
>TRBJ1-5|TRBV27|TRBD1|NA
TGTGCCAGCAGTAAAAAACCACCGGGACAGGCGACAAATCAGCCCCAGCATTTT
CASSKKPPGQATNQPQHF
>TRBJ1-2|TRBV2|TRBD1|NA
TGTGCCAGCAGTGAGGGACAGGGGATATGGTATGGCTACACCTTC
CASSEGQGIWYGYTF
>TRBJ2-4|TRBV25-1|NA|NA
TGTGCCAGCAGTGAGTCACGGGGTCTTCAAAACATTCAGTACTTC
CASSESRGLQNIQYF
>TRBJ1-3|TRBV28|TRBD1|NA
TGTGCCAGCAACCCGGACAGGACCCTCTCTGGAAACACCATATATTTT
CASNPDRTLSGNTIYF
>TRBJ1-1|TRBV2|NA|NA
TGTGCCAGCAAGGAGATGAACACTGAAGCTTTCTTT
CASKEMNTEAFF
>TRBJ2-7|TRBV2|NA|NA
TGTGCCAGCAGGCCGGACAGCTACGAGCAGTACTTC
CASRPDSYEQYF
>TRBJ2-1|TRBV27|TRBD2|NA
TGTGCCAGCAGTTTCATAGCGGGGGGGCTGGGTGAGCAGTTCTTC
CASSFIAGGLGEQFF
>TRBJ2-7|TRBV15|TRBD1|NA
TGTGCCACCAGCAGTGAACAGGGGGCGGCTTACGAGCAGTACTTC
CATSSEQGAAYEQYF
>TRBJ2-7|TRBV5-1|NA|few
TGCGCCAGCAGCTTGGTGTCAGGATCCTCCTACGAGCAGTACTTC
CASSLVSGSSYEQYF
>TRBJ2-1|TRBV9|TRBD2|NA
TGTGCCAGCAGCGCCCCCGGAAGCGGGGGATACAATGAGCAGTTCTTC
CASSAPGSGGYNEQFF
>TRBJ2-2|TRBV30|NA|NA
TGTGCCTGGAGTGTACTAGTGATGGGGGGGGAGCTGTTTTTT
CAWSVLVMGGELFF
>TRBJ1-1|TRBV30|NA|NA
TGTGCCTGGAGTACGGGGAAGGGCACTGAAGCTTTCTTT
CAWSTGKGTEAFF
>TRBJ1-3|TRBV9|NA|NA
TGTGCCAGCAGCGTCTCAGGCGGAAACACCATATATTTT
CASSVSGGNTIYF
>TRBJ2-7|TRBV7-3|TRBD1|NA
TGTGCCAGCAGCTCCTCCGGGACAGGGACCAACGAGCAGTACTTC
CASSSSGTGTNEQYF
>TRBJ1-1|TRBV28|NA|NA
TGTGCCAGCACTTCTAACACTGAAGCTTTCTTT
CASTSNTEAFF